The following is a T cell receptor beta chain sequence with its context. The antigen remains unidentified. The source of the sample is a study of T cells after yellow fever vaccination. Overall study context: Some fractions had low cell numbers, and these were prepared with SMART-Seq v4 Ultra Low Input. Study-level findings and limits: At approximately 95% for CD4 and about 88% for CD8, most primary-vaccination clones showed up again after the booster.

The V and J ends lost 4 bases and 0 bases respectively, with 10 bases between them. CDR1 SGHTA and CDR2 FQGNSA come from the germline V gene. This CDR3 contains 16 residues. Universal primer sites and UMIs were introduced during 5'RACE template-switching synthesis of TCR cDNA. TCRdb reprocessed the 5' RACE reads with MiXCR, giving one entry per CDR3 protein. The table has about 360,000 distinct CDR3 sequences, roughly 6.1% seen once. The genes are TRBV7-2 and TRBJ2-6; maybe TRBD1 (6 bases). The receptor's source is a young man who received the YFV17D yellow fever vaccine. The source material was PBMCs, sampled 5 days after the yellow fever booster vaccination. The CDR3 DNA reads TGTGCCAGCAGCTCATACAGGGCCTCTGGGGCCAACGTCCTGACTTTC. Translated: CASSSYRASGANVLTF.